Presented here are 26 T cell receptor beta chains from one specimen sequenced in a study of response to subunit inactivated influenza vaccine. TCRdb reanalysed the RT-PCR reads using MiXCR and keeps one entry per CDR3 protein. The table lists more than 700,000 distinct CDR3 sequences, approximately 21% of them singletons. The starting material was PBMCs from blood, obtained around 5 days after vaccination. The receptors were sampled from a man aged 50-59 years who received an inactivated influenza vaccine.

The genes are TRBV6-5 and TRBJ2-3, with 10 nucleotides matching TRBD2. The CDR3 length is 17 residues. Germline V gives CDR1 MNHEY, CDR2 SVGAGI. Unmatched junction bases numbered 7, after V lost 0 bases and J lost 4 bases. The CDR3: CASSYSLAGVKADTQYF. The CDR3 nucleotides are TGTGCCAGCAGTTACTCTCTAGCGGGAGTAAAGGCAGATACGCAGTATTTT.

With respect to this clonotype: A far larger clone is only one base removed, so a read error is likely. V is TRBV12-3 or TRBV12-4 and J is TRBJ2-7; TRBD2 matches 12 bases. CDR3 size: 14 residues. The CDR3 DNA is TGTGGCAGCAGTCTAGCGGGAGGGCCCTACGAGCAGTACTTC. It specifies CGSSLAGGPYEQYF.

V gene TRBV12-3 or TRBV12-4 combines with J gene TRBJ2-2; TRBD2 matches 8 bases. The junction had 5 bases not matched to a gene; V was cut back by 3 bases and J by 5 bases. The CDR3 length is 15 residues. Here the CDR3 reads CASSFSGTRTGELFF. In nucleotides, the CDR3 is TGTGCCAGCAGTTTCTCCGGGACTAGGACCGGGGAGCTGTTTTTT.

This clonotype was detected a few times. One junction end does not reproduce the germline sequence, and a read error may be involved. V gene TRBV20-1 combines with J gene TRBJ2-3, with 7 bases aligning to TRBD2. Germline lookup yields CDR1 DFQATT and CDR2 SNEGSKA (reference sequence). This CDR3 is 14 amino acids long. The CDR3 DNA follows: TGTAGTGCCCCCCGGCGGGAGAGGACAGATACGCAGTATTTT. This codes for CSAPRRERTDTQYF.

The rearrangement uses TRBV15 and TRBJ2-7; 7 positions match TRBD1. V shed 10 bases and J 2 bases; nucleotides not matched to a gene: 14. Germline CDR1 and CDR2: LNHNV and YYDKDF (reference sequence). This CDR3 is built from 15 residues. The CDR3 DNA follows: TGTGCCAAACCGCCCCGGGACAGTAAAACCTACGAGCAGTACTTC. Its protein is CAKPPRDSKTYEQYF.

This clonotype showed up many times. The chain recombines TRBV4-3 with TRBJ2-5; D tentatively fits TRBD1 or TRBD2 (6 bases each). This CDR3 is 14 amino acids long. V dropped 0 bases and J dropped 4 bases, with 9 bases sitting between them. Germline V gene data show CDR1 as LGHNA and CDR2 as YSLEER. The DNA for the CDR3 is TGCGCCAGCAGCCAAGATGGGGGGCGAGAGACCCAGTACTTC. Translated: CASSQDGGRETQYF.

The chain recombines TRBV12-3 or TRBV12-4 with TRBJ2-3; possible D gene TRBD1, 5 bases. This CDR3 contains 15 residues. V lost 3 bases and J lost 0, with 10 bases in between. CDR3 residues: CASSLTATSTDTQYF. CDR3 coding DNA: TGTGCCAGCAGTTTGACAGCAACTAGCACAGATACGCAGTATTTT.

This clonotype was observed at least ten times. The chain recombines TRBV7-9 with TRBJ2-5; the D gene is possibly TRBD1 (5 bases). The germline V and J ends were trimmed by 5 bases and 11 bases, with 12 bases remaining between them. The CDR3 has 11 amino acids. Germline V lookup: CDR1 SEHNR, CDR2 FQNEAQ (reference sequence). DNA for the CDR3: TGTGCCAGCAGCCCTCTTCAGGGTCAGTACTTC. Amino acids: CASSPLQGQYF.

A few counts support this clonotype. This sequence joins TRBV11-2 and TRBJ2-1; 7 bases match TRBD1. This CDR3 is 16 amino acids long. Losses at the gene ends were 4 bases for V and 4 bases for J; bases not matched to a gene: 10. Germline V gene lookup returns CDR1 SGHAT and CDR2 FQNNGV. The CDR3 reads CASSSPLRDRYNEQFF. CDR3 coding DNA: TGTGCCAGCAGCTCACCACTAAGGGACAGATACAATGAGCAGTTCTTC.

This clonotype was observed a few times. This rearrangement joins TRBV25-1 to TRBJ1-2, with D possibly being TRBD1 (6 bases). Germline loops: CDR1 MGHDK, CDR2 SYGVNS. CDR3 size: 18 residues. Trimming shortened V by 4 bases and J by 2 bases, and 23 bases separated the two germline ends. The CDR3 bases are TGTGCCAGCAGTGGATCCCCCGGGACACCAACGTCAAACTATGGCTACACCTTC. As protein: CASSGSPGTPTSNYGYTF.

V gene TRBV11-2 combines with J gene TRBJ2-5, with unresolved D. CDR1 SGHAT and CDR2 FQNNGV come from the germline V gene. V lost 4 bases to trimming and J lost 2 bases, with 11 bases between them. CDR3 length: 14 amino acids. As DNA, the CDR3 is TGTGCCAGCAGCTCCCTGGAAGGACAAGAGACCCAGTACTTC. Translated, it gives CASSSLEGQETQYF.

In its sample, this clonotype was seen a few times. The V and J genes are TRBV7-9 and TRBJ2-2; 8 nucleotides line up with TRBD1. With V trimmed by 5 bases and J by 1 base, 6 bases remained unmatched. The CDR3 extends over 16 amino acids. Germline lookup yields CDR1 SEHNR and CDR2 FQNEAQ (reference sequence). The CDR3 spells CASSLGTGMNTGELFF. The DNA for the CDR3 is TGTGCCAGCAGCCTAGGGACAGGCATGAACACCGGGGAGCTGTTTTTT. Filled out from reference TRBV7-9 and TRBJ2-2, the complete variable domain reads DTGVSQNPRHKITKRGQNVTFRCDPISEHNRLYWYRQTLGQGPEFLTYFQNEAQLEKSRLLSDRFSAERPKGSFSTLEIQRTEQGDSAMYLCASSLGTGMNTGELFFGEGSRLTVL.

This clonotype was detected many times. The chain employs TRBV24-1 and TRBJ2-3, with 9 bases fitting TRBD2. Germline V gives CDR1 KGHDR, CDR2 SFDVKD. This CDR3 has 17 residues. The ends lost 1 base at V and 0 bases at J; junction bases unmatched: 4. CDR3 residues: CATSDFPAGGSTDTQYF. Here the CDR3 DNA reads TGTGCCACCAGTGATTTTCCAGCGGGGGGTAGCACAGATACGCAGTATTTT.

This clonotype has just a few counts. The rearrangement links TRBV10-3 to TRBJ2-2; no clear D gene. V shed 4 bases and J shed 5 bases, with 8 bases lying between them. Germline V gene sequence: CDR1 ENHRY, CDR2 SYGVKD. This CDR3 contains 13 residues. The CDR3: CAISGSATGELFF. CDR3 nucleotide sequence: TGTGCCATCAGTGGGTCTGCTACCGGGGAGCTGTTTTTT.

The J gene is TRBJ1-5, the V gene TRBV12-2. TRBV12-2 corresponds to a pseudogene. The CDR3 runs to 18 residues. CDR3 in DNA: TGTGCAAGTCGCTTAGATGGCGGGATGCGGTATAGCAATCAGCCCCAGCATTTT. Translated, it gives CASRLDGGMRYSNQPQHF.

In this sample, this clonotype turned up a few times. This chain joins TRBV11-2 and TRBJ1-5; D is uncertain. The germline gives CDR1 SGHAT, CDR2 FQNNGV. The V and J ends lost 0 bases and 4 bases respectively, with 7 bases between them. The CDR3 runs to 14 residues. The CDR3 sequence: CASSLDAGNQPQHF. Written as DNA, the CDR3 is TGTGCCAGCAGCTTAGATGCGGGGAATCAGCCCCAGCATTTT.

This clonotype was detected only a few times. The CDR3 nucleotides are TGTGCCAGCAGCTTGTCGGAGATCTCCTACAATGAGCAGTTCTTC. Translation: CASSLSEISYNEQFF. The chain recombines TRBV7-9 with TRBJ2-1; D not resolved. The germline V gene encodes CDR1 SEHNR and CDR2 FQNEAQ (reference sequence). Between the trimmed V and J ends, which lost 3 bases and 0 bases, there was a span of 9 bases. The length of the CDR3 is 15 residues.

The chain couples TRBV24-1 to TRBJ2-4; maybe TRBD2 (6 bases). This CDR3 has 15 amino acids. The V end was cut by 4 bases, the J end by 3 bases, with 12 bases between. CDR1 and CDR2 (germline): KGHDR, SFDVKD. The CDR3 protein is CATSDPTGSKNIQYF. The CDR3 DNA reads as TGTGCCACCAGTGACCCCACCGGGAGCAAAAACATTCAGTACTTC.

This clonotype was recorded at least ten times. The rearrangement links TRBV29-1 to TRBJ2-1; 8 bases line up with TRBD2. Looked up from germline, CDR1 is SQVTM and CDR2 is ANQGSEA. The CDR3 length is 13 residues. J gave up 6 bases and V 3 bases, and 4 bases lay outside the gene matches. CDR3 amino acids: CSVDPGLGNEQFF. DNA for the CDR3: TGCAGCGTTGACCCGGGACTAGGCAATGAGCAGTTCTTC.

J is TRBJ1-2 and V is TRBV7-6; no firm D call. V was pared by 8 bases and J by 6 bases, with 16 bases between. Looked up from germline, CDR1 is SGHVS and CDR2 is FNYEAQ. The CDR3 consists of 13 residues. The CDR3 coding sequence is TGTGCCAGCCGAGAAACAGCGTTTGATGGCTACACCTTC. Protein product: CASRETAFDGYTF.

This clonotype was seen a handful of times. This sequence joins TRBV20-1 and TRBJ2-2, with 11 bases lining up with TRBD2. The germline V gene encodes CDR1 DFQATT and CDR2 SNEGSKA (reference sequence). Losses at the gene ends were 6 bases for V and 2 bases for J; bases not matched to a gene: 8. This CDR3 has 16 amino acids. CDR3 residues: CSAPRLAGLNTGELFF. As DNA, the CDR3 is TGCAGTGCCCCCAGACTAGCGGGACTCAACACCGGGGAGCTGTTTTTT.

This clonotype was seen a few times. The chain is built from TRBV20-1 and TRBJ1-1, with 7 bases that match TRBD1. The CDR3 spans 16 residues. CDR1 is DFQATT, CDR2 SNEGSKA, per germline (reference sequence). The V segment lost 4 bases and the J segment 0 bases; nucleotides outside the gene matches: 11. CDR3 sequence reads: CSAIGQAQTLNTEAFF. DNA of the CDR3: TGCAGTGCTATCGGACAGGCCCAAACCTTGAACACTGAAGCTTTCTTT.

The CDR3 region has the DNA TGCGCCAGCAGCCAAGGGAGGGATATGGGGCCCCTCCACTTT. This sequence encodes CASSQGRDMGPLHF. The chain has TRBV4-3 and TRBJ1-6; no clear D. The V gene lost 1 base and the J gene lost 13 bases, with 14 bases spanning the gap. The CDR3 totals 14 residues. Germline V gives CDR1 LGHNA, CDR2 YSLEER.

This rearrangement joins TRBV18 to TRBJ2-1; 7 nucleotides align to TRBD1. V was pared by 4 bases and J by 0 bases, with 6 bases of the junction left unmatched. The CDR3 runs to 16 residues. Germline V gene lookup returns CDR1 KGHSH and CDR2 LQKENI. Here the CDR3 DNA reads TGTGCCAGCTCACTTTCGGGACAGCGCTCCTACAATGAGCAGTTCTTC. It codes for CASSLSGQRSYNEQFF.

The sample holds a few counts of this clonotype. V is TRBV3-1 and J is TRBJ2-2; 16 nucleotides agree with TRBD2. The CDR3 spans 21 residues. Germline assignment: CDR1 LGHDT and CDR2 YNNKEL (reference sequence). The trim removed 3 bases at V and 5 bases at J, leaving 15 bases unmatched. In DNA, the CDR3 is TGTGCCAGCAGCCACAAGATTTCCCCGAAGGGACTAGCGGGGGGGACCGGGGAGCTGTTTTTT. Residues: CASSHKISPKGLAGGTGELFF.

CDR3 sequence reads: CASRSLAGYNEQFF. The CDR3 DNA follows: TGTGCCAGCAGGAGCCTAGCGGGGTACAATGAGCAGTTCTTC. The rearrangement joins TRBV4-2 to TRBJ2-1; TRBD2 agrees at 9 bases. The CDR3 totals 14 residues. In germline, CDR1 is LGHNA, CDR2 YNFKEQ. The trim removed 6 bases at V and 4 bases at J, leaving 4 bases unmatched.